These 2 T cell receptor beta chains share one sample of origin, sequenced in a study of blood T cell repertoires in COVID-19. Profiling relied on immunoSEQ multiplex PCR, and the TCRdb table lists in-frame clones only, not all of them. The data contain 310,000 or so clones, more than 85% of them singletons. The sample taken for sequencing was peripheral blood. Receptors originate from a man aged 65 to 85 with acute or convalescent COVID-19.

The V call is TRBV3-1 (or the pseudogene TRBV3-2), the J call TRBJ1-4; D is ambiguous. In germline, CDR1 is LGHDT, CDR2 YNNKEL (reference sequence). CDR3 length: 16 amino acids. Trimming pared 0 bases from V and 7 bases from J, leaving 15 bases between. CDR3 DNA: TGTGCCAGCAGCCAAGATCAATCCCACCGGGGTGAAAAACTGTTTTTT. Translation gives CASSQDQSHRGEKLFF.

The chain links TRBV7-2 to TRBJ2-2, with unresolved D. Trimming cost V 1 base and J 4 bases, with 7 bases left between them. The germline V gene has CDR1 SGHTA and CDR2 FQGNSA. The CDR3 is made up of 14 amino acids. The CDR3 bases are TGTGCCAGCAGCTTAGAATCCGTCACCGGGGAGCTGTTTTTT. The encoded protein is CASSLESVTGELFF. The full variable domain, rest sourced from reference TRBV7-2 and TRBJ2-2, is GAGVSQSPSNKVTEKGKDVELRCDPISGHTALYWYRQSLGQGLEFLIYFQGNSAPDKSGLPSDRFSAERTGGSVSTLTIQRTQQEDSAVYLCASSLESVTGELFFGEGSRLTVL.